This T cell receptor beta chain came from a study of identical twins (dated by TCRdb to 2015 to 2016). Study-wide context: TCR alpha and beta repertoires from monozygotic twins, unrelated adults of various ages and cord blood were deep-sequenced to test whether fetal clonotypes persist. To rule out contamination, the twin experiments were replicated at different times with different library preparation protocols.

Turning to this clonotype: Its antigen is not yet known. One base away there is no much larger clone; base qualities are not given.

Overall results and qualifications from the work: Zero-insertion analyses could be partly confounded by invariant T cells such as MAIT and iNKT, though diverse VJ usage argued against such confounding for most clonotypes. Abundant cord blood beta clonotypes carried fewer insertions; young adult naive repertoires showed a weaker similar trend, while memory repertoires showed none. Out-of-frame TCR alpha sequences shared between twins showed an excess of low generation-probability sequences compared with coincidental sharing between unrelated individuals. Recombination models systematically underestimated out-of-frame TCR alpha sharing in monozygotic twins but agreed with sharing between unrelated individuals. Conclusions relied on cross-sectional statistical analysis, since the same donors could not be followed over many years. The excess sharing between twins in beta out-of-frame sequences was weaker because fewer shared sequences reduced the signal-to-noise ratio.

The library came from 5' RACE. Instrument used: Illumina HiSeq 2000. Template switching added a universal primer binding site, and the final cDNA carried a unique molecular identifier that allowed TCR cDNA molecules to be counted accurately. First-strand cDNA for TCR alpha and beta chains was synthesized from specific primers in the conserved constant-segment region. To control for contamination, every cDNA library was double barcoded, receiving both a SMART-Mk sample barcode and Illumina barcodes. Two successive PCR steps introduced TruSeq adapter sequences along with Illumina sample barcodes. Sequencing of the TCR alpha and beta cDNA libraries was done on the Illumina HiSeq platform using custom primers. As for how the authors treated the data: MiGEC was used to process raw reads and extract unique molecular identifiers, and MiXCR was used to find CDR3 positions. Recombination models were inferred per individual with the repgenHMM and IGoR tools using an EM algorithm. The analysis of shared clonotypes was done with the tcR package in R, with sharing normalized by the product of cloneset sizes. To study raw recombination without the effects of thymic and clonal selection, out-of-frame nonproductive sequences were analyzed. The public reads were reprocessed in TCRdb via fastp at Q25 and MiXCR, keeping in-frame beta chains. All rows with the same CDR3 protein become a single entry with the most common DNA and genes. In this record, the V and J calls reflect TCRdb's handling and not the investigators' own analysis. The sample has some 1,600,000 distinct CDR3 sequences on record, about 32% of them singletons. Of the sample, less than 0.35% is held by the ten largest clones.

Every donor in the study was a healthy Caucasian. CDR3 length: 15 amino acids, cysteine to phenylalanine. Only the CDR3 portion is preserved as DNA: 45 bases, with reading frame beginning at the first base. In the germline V gene, CDR1 corresponds to SGDLS and CDR2 to YYNGEE. V drops 1 base and J drops 5 bases, leaving 13 bases in between. The origin of this receptor is a newborn girl in good health. The sample consisted of cord blood. The V and J genes are TRBV9 and TRBJ2-1; the D gene could be TRBD1 or TRBD2, each one agreeing over 6 bases. Here is the DNA: TGTGCCAGCAGCGTATGGGGGGCCAGGGACAATGAGCAGTTCTTC. It translates as CASSVWGARDNEQFF.